This paragraph reports one TCR beta chain. Each TCR library used roughly 490 ng of total RNA and a linear amplification protocol. TCRdb re-called the reads with MiXCR, one entry per CDR3 protein. In the table there are about 180,000 distinct CDR3 sequences, around 80% of which are singletons. The sample belongs to a study of healthy donors' naive CD4 and CD8 T cells. CDR1 is SGHRS, CDR2 YFSETQ, per germline. This CDR3 has 14 amino acids. Trimming cost V 1 base and J 0 bases, with 7 bases left between them. The TCR was taken from a pool of human donors in good health; the sample pools cells from several healthy donors. This chain connects TRBV5-1 to TRBJ1-1; D ambiguous. Sequencing was done on a sample of naive CD4+ and CD8+ T cells sorted from blood, pooled from several donors. The DNA for the CDR3 is TGCGCCAGCAGCTTGATCAGTATGAACACTGAAGCTTTCTTT. Its protein is CASSLISMNTEAFF.